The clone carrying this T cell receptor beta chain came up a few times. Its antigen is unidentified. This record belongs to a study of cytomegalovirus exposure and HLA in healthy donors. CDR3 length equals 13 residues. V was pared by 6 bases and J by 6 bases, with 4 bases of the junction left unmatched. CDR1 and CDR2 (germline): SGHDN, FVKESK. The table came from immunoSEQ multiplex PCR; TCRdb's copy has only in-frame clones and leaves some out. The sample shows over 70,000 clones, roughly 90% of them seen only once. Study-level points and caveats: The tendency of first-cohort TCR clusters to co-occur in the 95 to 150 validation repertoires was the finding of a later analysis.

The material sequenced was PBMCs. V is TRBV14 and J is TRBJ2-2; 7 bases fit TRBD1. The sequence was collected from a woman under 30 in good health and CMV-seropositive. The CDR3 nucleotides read TGTGCCAGCAGGCAACAGGGGCCCGGGGAGCTGTTTTTT. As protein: CASRQQGPGELFF.